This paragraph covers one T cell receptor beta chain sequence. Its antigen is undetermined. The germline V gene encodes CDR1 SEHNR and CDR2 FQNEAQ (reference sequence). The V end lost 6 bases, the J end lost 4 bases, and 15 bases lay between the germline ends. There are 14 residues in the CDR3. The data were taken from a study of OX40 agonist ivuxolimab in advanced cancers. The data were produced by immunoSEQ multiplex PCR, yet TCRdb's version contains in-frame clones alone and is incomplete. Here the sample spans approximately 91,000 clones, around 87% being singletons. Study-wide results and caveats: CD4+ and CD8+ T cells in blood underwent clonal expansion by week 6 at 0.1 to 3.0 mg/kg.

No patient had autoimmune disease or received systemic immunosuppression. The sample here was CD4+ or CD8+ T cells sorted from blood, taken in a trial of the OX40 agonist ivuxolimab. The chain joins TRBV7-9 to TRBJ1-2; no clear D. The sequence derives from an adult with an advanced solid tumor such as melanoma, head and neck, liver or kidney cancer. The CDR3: CASSSYGEPYGYTF. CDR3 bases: TGTGCCAGCAGTTCTTACGGAGAACCCTATGGCTACACCTTC.